The text below deals with one T cell receptor (beta chain). Its specific antigen is unknown. Per-base quality was not reported, and no clone a single base away is much larger than it. The immunoSEQ Assay, a bias-controlled multiplex PCR, was used to amplify TCRbeta CDR3 regions from genomic DNA. Concerning the study's data processing: The number of nucleated cells in each sample was estimated by amplification of reference gene primers within the assay. To quantify the absolute abundance of each unique TCRbeta CDR3 rearrangement, sequence reads were collapsed and filtered. For each sample, productive Simpson clonality was calculated by taking the square root of Simpson's diversity index across productive rearrangements. As stored in TCRdb, this immuneACCESS dataset retains in-frame rearrangements with V and J assigned. A fraction of the clones does not appear; measured against another copy, unresolved V genes explain less than half of the discrepancy, and the remainder lacks a known reason. The DNA gave D and trimming, while V, J and clone size come from that table. This sample holds 200,000 to 250,000 clones; just under 85% were observed only once. The biggest ten clones account for 15% of the sample.

The V and J ends are trimmed by 3 bases and 1 base, leaving 9 bases between them. CDR1 KGHSH and CDR2 LQKENI were looked up in the germline V gene. The CDR3, cysteine through phenylalanine, is 14 amino acids long. Only the CDR3 region is kept as DNA, spanning 42 bases read in frame from base 1. The entry originates in a study of blood T cell repertoires in COVID-19 (dated by TCRdb to 2018 to 2021). The study in broad terms: The collaborator samples originated in the United States, Italy and Spain and spanned the acute and convalescent phases of COVID-19. Where available, HLA class I and class II types were obtained from metadata supplied by the sample provider rather than from assay-based typing. Subjects who had been exposed to COVID-19, were actively infected with it, or had recovered from it provided the deeply sampled blood TCRbeta repertoires that made up the dataset. The repertoires were made available in a free public database intended to serve as a resource for research on the immune response to SARS-CoV-2. Samples were obtained from the ongoing ImmuneRACE study (first 160 participants) and from 1,254 subjects provided by 6 global collaborators. The prospective study material was composed of cDNA or gDNA derived from T cells, B-cell-depleted T cells, or PBMCs. A de-identified subject ID, COVID-19 status, age in years and sex were almost always included in the sample metadata. Study-wide conclusions, independent of this receptor: The amount of clinical and demographic metadata varied by source and participant and was provided uncurated.

Participants in the prospective study were aged 18 to 89 years, lived in 24 United States geographic areas, and enrolled through a virtual design. In the prospective study, cohorts were assigned on the basis of participant-reported clinical history obtained from a screening survey and a study questionnaire. ImmuneRACE Cohort 3 recovered participants were defined by two consecutive negative NP/OP PCR tests, healthcare professional clearance, or symptom resolution. Each participant in the prospective study had whole blood, serum and a nasopharyngeal or oropharyngeal swab collected by mobile phlebotomists. Additional blood draws and questionnaires over an approximately two-month period could optionally be provided by prospective study participants. Before DNA extraction, prospective study blood samples were shipped either frozen or at room temperature.

Rearrangement joined TRBV18 to TRBJ1-2; a tentative D call is TRBD1 (5 bases match). The source is a man between 40 and 49 years old who had recovered from COVID-19. Material for sequencing was PBMCs or T cells enriched from blood (not recorded which). The CDR3 corresponds to CASSPPGLNYGYTF. The nucleotide sequence is given as TGTGCCAGCTCACCCCCAGGGCTTAACTATGGCTACACCTTC. The CDR3, completed at both ends by the reference TRBV18 and TRBJ1-2 genes, gives the full variable domain NAGVMQNPRHLVRRRGQEARLRCSPMKGHSHVYWYRQLPEEGLKFMVYLQKENIIDESGMPKERFSAEFPKEGPSILRIQQVVRGDSAAYFCASSPPGLNYGYTFGSGTRLTVV.